The clone carrying this T cell receptor beta chain came up many times. Its antigen is undetermined. Germline CDR1 KGHDR, CDR2 SFDVKD. V was shortened by 2 bases and J by 4 bases, with 13 bases between the two germline ends. CDR3 length equals 15 residues. This sample was included in a study of T cells after yellow fever vaccination. On the study more broadly: Low-cell-number fractions were prepared with SMART-Seq v4 Ultra Low Input. Findings of the study overall: Of the clonotypes, a small share occurred in both CD4 and CD8 compartments.

5'RACE template switching added a universal primer site and UMIs to TCR cDNA. TCRdb re-called the 5' RACE reads with MiXCR, one entry per CDR3 protein. The profile shows roughly 170,000 distinct CDR3 sequences, about 6% of them singletons. This clonotype was obtained from a man aged 18 to 29 who received the YFV17D yellow fever vaccine. The material sequenced was CD4+ T cells sorted from PBMCs, taken on the day of the first yellow fever vaccination. The chain joins TRBV24-1 to TRBJ1-1, with D maybe TRBD1 (6 bases). Here the CDR3 DNA reads TGTGCCACCAGTGATTCAGGGGCGGGAGTCACTGAAGCTTTCTTT. Residues: CATSDSGAGVTEAFF.